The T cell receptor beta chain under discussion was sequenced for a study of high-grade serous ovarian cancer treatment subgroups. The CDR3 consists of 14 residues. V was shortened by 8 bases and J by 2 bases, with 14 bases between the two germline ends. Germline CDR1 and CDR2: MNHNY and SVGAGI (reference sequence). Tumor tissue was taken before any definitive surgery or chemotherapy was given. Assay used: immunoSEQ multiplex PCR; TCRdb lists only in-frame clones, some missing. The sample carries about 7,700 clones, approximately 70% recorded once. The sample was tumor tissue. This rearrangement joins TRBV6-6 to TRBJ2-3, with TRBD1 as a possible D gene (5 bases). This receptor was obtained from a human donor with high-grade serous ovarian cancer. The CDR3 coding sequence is TGTGCCAGCCACTCAGCGACAGACACAGATACGCAGTATTTT. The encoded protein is CASHSATDTDTQYF.